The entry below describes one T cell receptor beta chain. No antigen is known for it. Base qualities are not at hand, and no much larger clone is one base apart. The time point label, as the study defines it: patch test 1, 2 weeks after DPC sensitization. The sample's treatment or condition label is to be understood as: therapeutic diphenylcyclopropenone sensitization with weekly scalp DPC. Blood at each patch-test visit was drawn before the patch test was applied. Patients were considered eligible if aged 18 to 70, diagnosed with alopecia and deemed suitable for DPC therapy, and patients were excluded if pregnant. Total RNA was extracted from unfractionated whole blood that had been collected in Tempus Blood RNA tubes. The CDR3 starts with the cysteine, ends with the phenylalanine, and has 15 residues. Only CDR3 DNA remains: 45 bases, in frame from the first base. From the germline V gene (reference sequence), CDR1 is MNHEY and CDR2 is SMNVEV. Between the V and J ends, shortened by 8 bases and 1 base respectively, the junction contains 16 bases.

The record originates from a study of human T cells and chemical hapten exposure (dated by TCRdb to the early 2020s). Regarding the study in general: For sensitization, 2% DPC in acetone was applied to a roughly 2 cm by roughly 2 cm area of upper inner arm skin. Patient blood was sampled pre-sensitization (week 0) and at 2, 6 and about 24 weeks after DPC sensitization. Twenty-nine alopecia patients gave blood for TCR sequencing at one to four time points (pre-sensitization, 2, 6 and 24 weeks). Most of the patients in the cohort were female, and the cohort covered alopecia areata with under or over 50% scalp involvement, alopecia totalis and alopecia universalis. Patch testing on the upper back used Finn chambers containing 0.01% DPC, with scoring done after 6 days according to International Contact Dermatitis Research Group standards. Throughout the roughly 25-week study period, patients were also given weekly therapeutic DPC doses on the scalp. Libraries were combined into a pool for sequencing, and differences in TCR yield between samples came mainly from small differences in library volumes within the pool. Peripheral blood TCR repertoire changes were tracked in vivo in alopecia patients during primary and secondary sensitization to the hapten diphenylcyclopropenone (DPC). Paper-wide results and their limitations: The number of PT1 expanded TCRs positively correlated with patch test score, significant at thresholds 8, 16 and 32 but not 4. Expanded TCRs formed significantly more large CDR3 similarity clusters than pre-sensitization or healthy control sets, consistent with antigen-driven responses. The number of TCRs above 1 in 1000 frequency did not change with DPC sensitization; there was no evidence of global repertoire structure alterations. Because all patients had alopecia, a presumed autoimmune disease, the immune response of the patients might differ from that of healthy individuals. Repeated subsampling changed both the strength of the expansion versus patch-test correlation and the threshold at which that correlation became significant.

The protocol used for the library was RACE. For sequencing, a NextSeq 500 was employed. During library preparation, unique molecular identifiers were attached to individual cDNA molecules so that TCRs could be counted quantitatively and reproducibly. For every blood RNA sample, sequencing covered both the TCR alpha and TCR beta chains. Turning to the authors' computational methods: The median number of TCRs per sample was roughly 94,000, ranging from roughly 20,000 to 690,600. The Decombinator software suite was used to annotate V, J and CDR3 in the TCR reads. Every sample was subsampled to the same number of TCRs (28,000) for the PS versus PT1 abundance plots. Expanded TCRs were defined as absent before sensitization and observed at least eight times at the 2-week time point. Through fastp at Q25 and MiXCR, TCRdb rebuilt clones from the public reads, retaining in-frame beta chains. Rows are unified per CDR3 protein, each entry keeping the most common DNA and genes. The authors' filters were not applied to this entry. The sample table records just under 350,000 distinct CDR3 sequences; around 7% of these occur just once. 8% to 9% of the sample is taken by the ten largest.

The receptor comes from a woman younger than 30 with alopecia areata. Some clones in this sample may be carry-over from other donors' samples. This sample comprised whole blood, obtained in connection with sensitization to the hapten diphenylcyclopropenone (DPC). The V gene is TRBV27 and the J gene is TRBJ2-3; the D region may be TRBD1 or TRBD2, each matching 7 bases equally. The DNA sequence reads TGTGCCAGCCGATTCAGGGGGGGCGGCACAGATACGCAGTATTTT. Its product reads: CASRFRGGGTDTQYF.